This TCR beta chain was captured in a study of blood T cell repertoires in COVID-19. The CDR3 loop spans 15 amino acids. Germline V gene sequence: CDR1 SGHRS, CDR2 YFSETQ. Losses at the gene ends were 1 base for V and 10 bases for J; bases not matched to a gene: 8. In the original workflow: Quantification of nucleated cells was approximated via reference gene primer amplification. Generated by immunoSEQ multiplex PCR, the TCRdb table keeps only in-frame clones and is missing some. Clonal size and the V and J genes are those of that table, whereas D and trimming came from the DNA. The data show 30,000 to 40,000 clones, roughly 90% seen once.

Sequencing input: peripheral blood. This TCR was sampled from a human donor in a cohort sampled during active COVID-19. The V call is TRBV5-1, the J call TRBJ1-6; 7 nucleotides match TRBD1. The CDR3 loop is CASSLRAGQYSPLHF. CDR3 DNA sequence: TGCGCCAGCAGCTTGAGGGCGGGACAGTACTCACCCCTCCACTTT.